This TCR beta chain was found in a study of shared T cell receptors in the human thymus. V lost 4 bases to trimming and J lost 4 bases, with 11 bases between them. The CDR3 is made up of 14 amino acids. Germline-derived CDR1 and CDR2 are MNHEY and SVGAGI. Produced via immunoSEQ multiplex PCR; TCRdb's table is partial and in-frame only. The sample contains 500,000 to 850,000 clones, 87% of which appear only once. These data are also associated with another study on human thymus T cells. That study adds: Related research described thymic repertoires that were highly overlapping among unrelated individuals.

This sequence joins TRBV6-5 and TRBJ1-3; D is undetermined. Specimen: thymocytes. The clonotype originates from a boy less than two years old with a congenital heart defect. The CDR3 sequence is CASSLERWGNTIYF. In DNA, the CDR3 is TGTGCCAGCAGTTTGGAGAGGTGGGGAAACACCATATATTTT.